What follows are 11 T cell receptor beta chains derived from one specimen sequenced in a study of cytomegalovirus exposure and HLA in healthy donors. The PCR had 60 Vbeta and 13 Jbeta primers. Measured with immunoSEQ multiplex PCR; TCRdb has only the in-frame clones, and not every one. The top ten hold about 2.6% of the sample, which has around 210,000 clones, around 83% seen once. Sequenced material: PBMCs. The receptors derive from a woman in her thirties or forties in good health and CMV-seronegative.

V is TRBV2 and J is TRBJ1-1, with 7 positions matching TRBD1. CDR1 and CDR2 (germline): SNHLY, FYNNEI. CDR3 length: 15 residues. V dropped 3 bases and J dropped 0; count of bases not matched to a gene: 4. The CDR3 bases are TGTGCCAGCAGTGATCAGGGACAGCTGAACACTGAAGCTTTCTTT. This gives the protein CASSDQGQLNTEAFF.

The V and J genes are TRBV5-4 and TRBJ1-1; possibly TRBD1 for D (5 bases). Trimming cost V 3 bases and J 4 bases, with 16 bases left between them. Germline loops: CDR1 SGHNT, CDR2 YYREEE (reference sequence). This CDR3 spans 15 amino acids. Written as DNA, the CDR3 is TGTGCCAGCAGCTCGGACACCAGTCCGGGCACTGAAGCTTTCTTT. Translation gives CASSSDTSPGTEAFF.

As concerns this clone: The junction and the germline gene differ at one end; a read error may be behind it. This CDR3 is also generated by other DNA sequences in the sample. The chain joins TRBV6-6 to TRBJ1-3, with TRBD1 identical over 7 bases. Per the germline V gene, CDR1 is MNHNY and CDR2 is SVGAGI (reference sequence). The length of the CDR3 is 15 residues. Here the CDR3 reads CASSDRENAGNTIYF. CDR3 in DNA: TGTGCCAGCAGCGACAGGGAGAACGCTGGAAACACCATATACTTT.

The gene calls are TRBV6-6 and TRBJ2-1, with a weak D call TRBD2 (6 bases). Trimming took 0 bases from V and 6 from J, leaving 12 bases between them. CDR3 length: 15 residues. Germline lookup yields CDR1 MNHNY and CDR2 SVGAGI (reference sequence). The CDR3 loop is CASSYSRRDSNEQFF. The CDR3 coding sequence is TGTGCCAGCAGTTACTCGAGGAGGGATAGCAATGAGCAGTTCTTC.

V is TRBV5-1 and J is TRBJ2-2, with a weak D call TRBD1 (5 bases). V lost 2 bases and J lost 6, with 11 bases in between. The CDR3 consists of 14 residues. Germline CDR1 reads SGHRS; CDR2 reads YFSETQ. The CDR3: CASSFPDKPGELFF. As DNA, the CDR3 is TGCGCCAGCAGCTTCCCGGACAAGCCCGGGGAGCTGTTTTTT.

The chain joins TRBV19 to TRBJ2-3; 9 nucleotides match TRBD1. The V segment lost 4 bases and the J segment 0 bases; nucleotides outside the gene matches: 14. Germline values: CDR1 LNHDA, CDR2 SQIVND (reference sequence). The length of the CDR3 is 19 residues. The CDR3 DNA reads as TGTGCCAGTAGTACCCGACAGGGGGGTCAACGCTCTAGCACAGATACGCAGTATTTT. It translates to CASSTRQGGQRSSTDTQYF.

This clone was seen a few times. This chain's CDR3 is CASSAFTEITDTQYF. Here the CDR3 DNA reads TGTGCCAGCAGTGCCTTTACTGAGATCACAGATACGCAGTATTTT. V and J are TRBV25-1 and TRBJ2-3, with D hard to call. The CDR3 totals 15 residues. Germline-derived CDR1 and CDR2 are MGHDK and SYGVNS. V lost 4 bases, J lost 2 bases, and 13 bases lay in between.

The chain carries TRBV19 and TRBJ1-2, with D possibly being TRBD1 (5 bases). Germline lookup yields CDR1 LNHDA and CDR2 SQIVND (reference sequence). There are 16 residues in the CDR3. Trimming cost V 3 bases and J 1 base, with 15 bases left between them. CDR3 protein: CASSIEQAPFNYGYTF. CDR3 nucleotide sequence: TGTGCCAGTAGTATCGAACAGGCGCCGTTTAACTATGGCTACACCTTC.

This chain links TRBV30 with TRBJ1-2, with D maybe TRBD1 (6 bases). CDR3 size: 13 residues. Germline V CDR1 and CDR2: GTSNPN, SVGIG (reference sequence). The V end lost 2 bases, the J end lost 2 bases, and 9 bases lay between the germline ends. CDR3 sequence: CAWSQGPNYGYTF. CDR3 nucleotide sequence: TGTGCCTGGAGTCAGGGGCCCAACTATGGCTACACCTTC.

This sequence joins TRBV20-1 and TRBJ2-1; 7 bases are shared with TRBD1. V lost 4 bases and J lost 8; bases outside the gene matches: 2. Germline V CDR1 and CDR2: DFQATT, SNEGSKA (reference sequence). The CDR3 totals 11 residues. CDR3 sequence: CSATRGYEQFF. The CDR3 DNA reads as TGCAGTGCTACCAGGGGGTATGAGCAGTTCTTC.

The chain combines TRBV6-7 with TRBJ2-7, with no clear D. TRBV6-7 belongs to the ORF category, with a function that is uncertain. Trimming took off 0 bases at V and 0 bases at J, with 12 bases between the two ends. The CDR3 length is 16 residues. CDR3 amino acids: CASSYSMEQISYEQYF. For the CDR3, the DNA is TGTGCCAGCAGTTACTCGATGGAGCAAATCTCCTACGAGCAGTACTTC.